This is a list of T cell receptor beta chains from one sample in a study of T cell repertoires in cytomegalovirus infection. Via MiXCR, TCRdb re-called the reads, giving one row per CDR3 protein. Of 550,000 to 700,000 distinct CDR3 sequences in the sample, 35% to 50% are singletons; the top ten hold 48%. Their recognized antigens are unknown. Source: cultured PBMCs, taken from culture after CMV antigen stimulation. The receptors stem from a human donor in good health (CMV status not recorded). Some clones in this sample may be carry-over from other donors' samples. CDR3s include the opening cysteine and the closing phenylalanine or tryptophan. D genes are given only for firm matches. Clone sizes are given selectively: once, few, many, or a class where the clone is expanded.

abundance	v_gene	d_gene	j_gene	CDR3aa	CDR3nt
.	TRBV5-3	TRBD1	TRBJ1-1	CASSHTRGQVNTEAFF	TGTGCCAGCAGCCACACCAGGGGGCAAGTGAACACTGAAGCTTTCTTT
.	TRBV19	TRBD1	TRBJ1-5	CASSLRRTGFNQPQHF	TGTGCCAGTAGCCTACGGAGGACAGGCTTCAATCAGCCCCAGCATTTT
.	TRBV6-5	.	TRBJ1-4	CASSSGPNEKLFF	TGTGCCAGCAGTTCGGGACCTAATGAAAAACTGTTTTTT
.	TRBV5-1	.	TRBJ2-1	CASSFMGPSYNEQFF	TGCGCCAGCAGCTTTATGGGGCCCTCCTACAATGAGCAGTTCTTC
.	TRBV7-6	.	TRBJ2-7	CASSHKRAGGPYEQYF	TGTGCCAGCAGCCATAAACGGGCGGGCGGACCCTACGAGCAGTACTTC
few	TRBV12-3/TRBV12-4	.	TRBJ1-1	CASSLTGSITEAFF	TGTGCCAGCAGTTTAACTGGGTCGATCACTGAAGCTTTCTTT
few	TRBV30	TRBD2	TRBJ2-2	CAWSVRWTSENTGELFF	TGTGCCTGGAGTGTACGTTGGACTAGCGAAAACACCGGGGAGCTGTTTTTT
few	TRBV12-3/TRBV12-4	TRBD1	TRBJ1-5	CASRTGDQPQHF	TGTGCCAGCAGAACAGGGGACCAGCCCCAGCATTTT
.	TRBV11-2	TRBD2	TRBJ2-1	CASSSLRGGANEQFF	TGTGCCAGCAGCTCTTTACGGGGAGGGGCAAATGAGCAGTTCTTC
.	TRBV7-2	.	TRBJ1-1	CASSLAGAGTEAFF	TGTGCCAGCAGCTTAGCCGGGGCTGGCACTGAAGCTTTCTTT
many	TRBV7-2	.	TRBJ2-3	CASRSKSADTQYF	TGTGCCAGCAGATCCAAGTCGGCGGATACGCAGTATTTT
.	TRBV6-4	.	TRBJ2-3	CASSDSVSGVRTQYF	TGTGCCAGCAGTGACTCAGTTTCGGGAGTCAGGACGCAGTATTTT
.	TRBV10-3	TRBD1	TRBJ1-6	CAIKTGGSNSPLHF	TGTGCCATCAAGACAGGGGGGTCTAATTCACCCCTCCACTTT
few	TRBV19	.	TRBJ2-1	CASSIGAGTLVYNEQFF	TGTGCCAGTAGTATAGGGGCGGGGACCTTAGTCTACAATGAGCAGTTCTTC
.	TRBV7-6	.	TRBJ2-2	CASSPRLKAVILAQGENTGELFF	TGTGCCAGCAGCCCCCGCCTGAAGGCGGTAATTTTAGCCCAAGGGGAGAACACCGGGGAGCTGTTTTTT
.	TRBV20-1	TRBD2	TRBJ2-1	CSAIRGLRGGSWYNEQFF	TGCAGTGCTATCCGGGGTCTACGGGGAGGGAGTTGGTACAATGAGCAGTTCTTC
.	TRBV6-1	.	TRBJ1-1	CASSEGGSGVDTEAFF	TGTGCCAGCAGTGAAGGGGGGAGTGGCGTGGACACTGAAGCTTTCTTT
many	TRBV7-2	.	TRBJ2-5	CASSYGGQETQYF	TGTGCCAGCAGCTATGGGGGACAAGAGACCCAGTACTTC
.	TRBV7-2	.	TRBJ2-5	CASSPPQETQYF	TGTGCCAGCAGCCCTCCCCAAGAGACCCAGTACTTC
.	TRBV5-5	TRBD1	TRBJ2-7	CASSLWGQVYEQYF	TGTGCCAGCAGCCTCTGGGGACAGGTCTACGAGCAGTACTTC
.	TRBV12-3/TRBV12-4	.	TRBJ2-3	CASSPTDRPWTDTQYF	TGTGCCAGCAGCCCCACTGACAGGCCATGGACAGATACGCAGTATTTT
.	TRBV7-9	.	TRBJ2-5	CASSLAQTRQETQYF	TGTGCCAGCAGCTTAGCGCAGACACGACAAGAGACCCAGTACTTC
.	TRBV20-1	TRBD2	TRBJ2-5	CSALAGGRRETQYF	TGCAGTGCTCTCGCGGGGGGGCGGCGGGAGACCCAGTACTTC
.	TRBV29-1	TRBD2	TRBJ2-5	CSVAGGSETQYF	TGCAGCGTTGCGGGGGGATCAGAGACCCAGTACTTC
.	TRBV20-1	.	TRBJ1-5	CSARGPGALGPQHF	TGCAGTGCCAGAGGCCCAGGGGCTCTGGGGCCCCAGCATTTT
.	TRBV18	TRBD2	TRBJ2-5	CASSPPPSGAKYF	TGTGCCAGCTCACCACCCCCTAGCGGGGCAAAGTACTTC
.	TRBV4-1	.	TRBJ1-2	CASSPGGGPNYGYTF	TGCGCCAGCAGCCCAGGTGGAGGACCTAACTATGGCTACACCTTC
few	TRBV6-1	.	TRBJ2-7	CASSADMYEQYF	TGTGCCAGCAGTGCCGACATGTACGAGCAGTACTTC
.	TRBV15	.	TRBJ2-3	CATSGGNRDTQYF	TGTGCCACCTCCGGGGGCAACAGAGATACGCAGTATTTT
.	TRBV7-2	TRBD1	TRBJ1-2	CASTLEPGQWPGYTF	TGTGCCAGCACCCTCGAACCGGGACAGTGGCCTGGCTACACCTTC
few	TRBV20-1	.	TRBJ1-1	CSARDWGTDKPEAFF	TGCAGTGCTAGAGACTGGGGGACCGATAAACCTGAAGCTTTCTTT
.	TRBV12-3/TRBV12-4	TRBD2	TRBJ2-7	CASSPTTSGSYEQYF	TGTGCCAGCAGTCCGACTACTAGCGGGAGTTACGAGCAGTACTTC
.	TRBV12-3/TRBV12-4	TRBD2	TRBJ2-3	CASSLPGLGTDTQYF	TGTGCCAGCAGCCTTCCGGGACTAGGCACAGATACGCAGTATTTT
few	TRBV7-8	TRBD2	TRBJ2-7	CASSSGLAGGPVSYEQYF	TGTGCCAGCAGCTCAGGACTAGCGGGGGGCCCTGTCTCCTACGAGCAGTACTTC
.	TRBV4-2	.	TRBJ1-6	CASTLYYGQTGNSPLHF	TGTGCCAGCACCCTCTACTACGGACAGACCGGTAATTCACCCCTCCACTTT
.	TRBV7-6	TRBD2	TRBJ2-5	CASSPAGLAGPAGTQYF	TGTGCCAGCAGCCCGGCGGGACTAGCGGGACCCGCGGGGACCCAGTACTTC
.	TRBV7-9	TRBD2	TRBJ2-5	CASSSQTSGETQYF	TGTGCCAGCAGCTCCCAGACTAGCGGAGAGACCCAGTACTTC
.	TRBV4-1	TRBD1	TRBJ1-2	CASRRQGVSYGYTF	TGCGCCAGCAGAAGACAGGGGGTTAGCTATGGCTACACCTTC
many	TRBV12-3/TRBV12-4	.	TRBJ2-5	CASSMTGQEETQYF	TGTGCCAGCAGCATGACAGGTCAAGAAGAGACCCAGTACTTC
few	TRBV12-3/TRBV12-4	.	TRBJ2-3	CASSRGTSTSDTQYF	TGTGCCAGCAGCCGGGGGACCTCAACGTCAGATACGCAGTATTTT
.	TRBV10-3	TRBD2	TRBJ2-3	CAISERREDTQYF	TGTGCCATCAGTGAGAGGCGGGAGGATACGCAGTATTTT
many	TRBV7-2	.	TRBJ2-7	CASSLVGGVFYEQYF	TGTGCCAGCAGCTTAGTCGGTGGGGTCTTCTACGAGCAGTACTTC
.	TRBV7-6	.	TRBJ1-2	CANSGETARVYGYTF	TGTGCCAACTCAGGGGAGACAGCGAGAGTCTATGGCTACACCTTC
.	TRBV19	.	TRBJ2-5	CASTLTIGTLRETQYF	TGTGCCAGTACCCTGACGATCGGGACACTAAGAGAGACCCAGTACTTC
many	TRBV28	.	TRBJ2-2	CASSPPGTNTGELFF	TGTGCCAGCAGTCCGCCGGGAACCAACACCGGGGAGCTGTTTTTT
.	TRBV6-1	TRBD1	TRBJ1-5	CASTDRGVNQPQHF	TGTGCCAGCACAGACAGGGGAGTGAATCAGCCCCAGCATTTT
few	TRBV4-1	.	TRBJ2-7	CASSQVGAGIKGEQYF	TGCGCCAGCAGCCAAGTCGGGGCGGGCATCAAGGGCGAGCAGTACTTC
few	TRBV10-3	.	TRBJ1-2	CAISVSGRKDGYTF	TGTGCCATCAGTGTCTCCGGGAGAAAAGATGGCTACACCTTC
few	TRBV20-1	.	TRBJ2-3	CSACPDRVAQYF	TGCAGTGCTTGCCCCGATCGCGTGGCGCAGTATTTT
.	TRBV27	.	TRBJ1-1	CASSLMFRLTEAFF	TGTGCCAGCAGTTTAATGTTCCGGTTGACTGAAGCTTTCTTT
many	TRBV7-6	.	TRBJ2-7	CASSLVELGEQYF	TGTGCCAGCAGCTTAGTTGAGTTGGGGGAGCAGTACTTC
few	TRBV28	.	TRBJ2-7	CASRSSLKEQYF	TGTGCCAGCAGAAGCAGTCTGAAAGAGCAGTACTTC
.	TRBV5-1	.	TRBJ2-1	CASRTRRFGRDNEQFF	TGCGCCAGCAGAACAAGGCGGTTTGGGCGCGACAATGAGCAGTTCTTC
.	TRBV5-6	.	TRBJ1-1	CASRAGVTEAFF	TGTGCCAGCAGGGCGGGAGTTACAGAAGCTTTCTTT
few	TRBV10-3	TRBD2	TRBJ2-7	CAISGTSGGYEQYF	TGTGCCATCAGTGGGACTAGCGGGGGCTACGAGCAGTACTTC
few	TRBV6-1	TRBD1	TRBJ2-2	CASSADRDTGELFF	TGTGCCAGCAGTGCTGACAGGGACACCGGGGAGCTGTTTTTT
many	TRBV7-8	.	TRBJ1-1	CASSGGELGTEAFF	TGTGCCAGCAGCGGGGGCGAGCTGGGCACTGAAGCTTTCTTT
.	TRBV4-2	.	TRBJ1-1	CASSQDPGRNTEAFF	TGTGCCAGCAGCCAAGATCCCGGACGGAACACTGAAGCTTTCTTT
few	TRBV7-2	TRBD2	TRBJ2-7	CASSRREGGEQYF	TGTGCCAGCAGTCGGAGGGAGGGCGGGGAGCAGTACTTC
once	TRBV5-1	TRBD1	TRBJ1-6	CASSEQTGANSPLHF	TGCGCCAGCAGCGAGCAGACAGGGGCAAATTCACCCCTCCACTTT